The 21 T cell receptor beta chains below were found in one sample sequenced in a study of technical replicates of blood from several donors. The repertoire was sequenced with immunoSEQ multiplex PCR; TCRdb's copy has only in-frame clones and lacks some. The sample includes 55,000 to 75,000 clones, approximately 86% of them seen just once. The source material was PBMCs. These receptors all stem from a human donor in good health. Some clones in this sample may be carry-over from other donors' samples.

The chain uses TRBV9 and TRBJ2-3, with 8 bases fitting TRBD1. Germline trimming cut 0 bases from V and 4 bases from J; bases unmatched to any gene: 4. Germline CDR1 SGDLS, CDR2 YYNGEE. CDR3 length equals 15 residues. CDR3 DNA sequence: TGTGCCAGCAGCGTAGGCTGGACAGGGTCAGATACGCAGTATTTT. Translated: CASSVGWTGSDTQYF.

The genes are TRBV2 and TRBJ2-2; 11 bases line up with TRBD1. J gave up 4 bases and V 8 bases, and 9 bases lay outside the gene matches. Germline V gives CDR1 SNHLY, CDR2 FYNNEI. The CDR3 covers 16 residues. In DNA form, the CDR3 reads TGTGCCAGCCGCGGGACAGGGGGGTCGGTCACCGGGGAGCTGTTTTTT. Translating it yields CASRGTGGSVTGELFF.

The chain couples TRBV7-9 to TRBJ2-1; TRBD2 aligns across 8 bases. The germline gives CDR1 SEHNR, CDR2 FQNEAQ (reference sequence). V lost 5 bases, J lost 3 bases, and 3 bases stayed unmatched. The CDR3 runs 14 residues. CDR3 region: CASSRSGIYNEQFF. The CDR3 DNA reads as TGTGCCAGCAGCCGTAGCGGGATCTACAATGAGCAGTTCTTC.

This clone turned up a few times. The genes are TRBV19 and TRBJ2-2, with 8 nucleotides matching TRBD2. V shed 8 bases and J 0 bases; nucleotides not matched to a gene: 5. Germline CDR1 is LNHDA and CDR2 is SQIVND (reference sequence). This CDR3 is built from 15 residues. CDR3 DNA: TGTGCCAGTCGGGGGGGATGGTCGAACACCGGGGAGCTGTTTTTT. Residues: CASRGGWSNTGELFF.

The chain couples TRBV19 to TRBJ1-2; D is ambiguous. V dropped 2 bases and J dropped 3 bases, with 10 bases sitting between them. CDR3 length equals 14 residues. CDR1 LNHDA and CDR2 SQIVND come from the germline V gene (reference sequence). The CDR3 bases are TGTGCCAGTAGTATAACAGCCAAGGACTATGGCTACACCTTC. Its translation: CASSITAKDYGYTF. The full variable domain, in which reference TRBV19 and TRBJ1-2 provide the parts outside the CDR3, is DGGITQSPKYLFRKEGQNVTLSCEQNLNHDAMYWYRQDPGQGLRLIYYSQIVNDFQKGDIAEGYSVSREKKESFPLTVTSAQKNPTAFYLCASSITAKDYGYTFGSGTRLTVV.

The chain is built from TRBV2 and TRBJ1-2; TRBD1 might be the D (5 bases). This CDR3 contains 14 residues. Trimming left V 7 bases short and J 0 bases short, with 12 bases between. CDR1 is SNHLY, CDR2 FYNNEI, per germline. The CDR3: CASKGGVSNYGYTF. CDR3 nucleotides: TGTGCCAGCAAGGGAGGGGTGTCTAACTATGGCTACACCTTC.

The genes are TRBV7-9 and TRBJ2-5; D remains ambiguous. Trimming cost V 3 bases and J 4 bases, with 3 bases left between them. This CDR3 has 11 residues. The germline V gene has CDR1 SEHNR and CDR2 FQNEAQ (reference sequence). The CDR3 bases are TGTGCCAGCAGCTTCCTAGAGACCCAGTACTTC. Amino acids: CASSFLETQYF.

The chain combines TRBV11-1 with TRBJ1-1; TRBD1 aligns across 10 bases. The CDR3 has 17 amino acids. V gave up 3 bases and J gave up 5 bases; unmatched junction bases: 12. Per the germline V gene, CDR1 is SGHAT and CDR2 is FQDESV (reference sequence). As DNA, the CDR3 is TGTGCCAGCAGCTTTTTAAACCCCGGGACAGGGGAGACTGAAGCTTTCTTT. Its protein is CASSFLNPGTGETEAFF.

This clone was detected only a few times. The J gene is TRBJ2-1, the V gene TRBV6-5; D gene uncertain. Between the trimmed V and J ends, which lost 2 bases and 4 bases, there was a span of 12 bases. The CDR3 has 15 residues. The germline V gene encodes CDR1 MNHEY and CDR2 SVGAGI. CDR3 amino acids: CASSYASGSYNEQFF. The DNA of the CDR3 is TGTGCCAGCAGTTACGCATCAGGCAGTTACAATGAGCAGTTCTTC.

This clone was recorded once. The chain uses TRBV11-1 and TRBJ2-5, with D possibly TRBD1 on 6 matching bases. The CDR3 runs 14 residues. The V end lost 1 base, the J end lost 2 bases, and 8 bases lay between the germline ends. Germline CDR1 reads SGHAT; CDR2 reads FQDESV (reference sequence). As DNA, the CDR3 is TGTGCCAGCAGCTTAGTCCAGGGGCAAGAGACCCAGTACTTC. This gives the protein CASSLVQGQETQYF.

The V call is TRBV9, the J call TRBJ1-6; D gene uncertain. This CDR3 comprises 14 residues. The germline V and J ends were trimmed by 0 bases and 7 bases, with 8 bases remaining between them. CDR1 and CDR2 (germline): SGDLS, YYNGEE. The CDR3 reads CASSVETPNSPLHF. DNA for the CDR3: TGTGCCAGCAGCGTAGAAACTCCCAATTCACCCCTCCACTTT.

J is TRBJ2-1 and V is TRBV11-2; 10 bases are shared with TRBD2. V lost 5 bases and J lost 0; bases outside the gene matches: 7. Germline V CDR1 and CDR2: SGHAT, FQNNGV. The CDR3 consists of 17 residues. The CDR3 sequence is CASSNGLAVSSYNEQFF. CDR3 DNA: TGTGCCAGCAGCAATGGACTAGCGGTGAGCTCCTACAATGAGCAGTTCTTC.

The chain joins TRBV5-6 to TRBJ1-5; 9 nucleotides align to TRBD1. The CDR3 is 15 amino acids. Germline assignment: CDR1 SGHDT and CDR2 YYEEEE. V was pared by 4 bases and J by 5 bases, with 7 bases of the junction left unmatched. CDR3 coding DNA: TGTGCCAGCAGCCCCCCGACAGGGGGTCATCAGCCCCAGCATTTT. Protein: CASSPPTGGHQPQHF.

This clone was counted only a few times. The chain combines TRBV7-2 with TRBJ1-1; 8 bases align to TRBD1. Germline values: CDR1 SGHTA, CDR2 FQGNSA. V trimming: 5 bases; J trimming: 0 bases; junction bases outside the gene matches: 8. The CDR3 is 16 residues long. CDR3 protein: CASSLQPDRVNTEAFF. The CDR3 DNA sequence: TGTGCCAGCAGCCTGCAACCGGACAGGGTGAACACTGAAGCTTTCTTT.

V gene TRBV4-3 combines with J gene TRBJ2-7, with 7 bases lining up with TRBD1. V was pared by 0 bases and J by 6 bases, with 14 bases of the junction left unmatched. The CDR3 is 17 amino acids. Germline V gene lookup returns CDR1 LGHNA and CDR2 YSLEER. The CDR3 reads CASSQDQVGRGFGEQYF. Here the CDR3 DNA reads TGCGCCAGCAGCCAAGATCAGGTGGGCAGGGGGTTCGGCGAGCAGTACTTC.

The rearrangement links TRBV18 to TRBJ1-4, with 7 bases matching TRBD1. In germline, CDR1 is KGHSH, CDR2 LQKENI. Trimming took 4 bases from V and 8 from J; bases not matched to a gene: 10. CDR3 length: 15 amino acids. The CDR3 nucleotides read TGTGCCAGCTCACTACAGGGGCTGGTCGGAGAAAAACTGTTTTTT. This codes for CASSLQGLVGEKLFF. The full variable domain, with the rest looked up from reference TRBV18 and TRBJ1-4, is NAGVMQNPRHLVRRRGQEARLRCSPMKGHSHVYWYRQLPEEGLKFMVYLQKENIIDESGMPKERFSAEFPKEGPSILRIQQVVRGDSAAYFCASSLQGLVGEKLFFGSGTQLSVL.

DNA of the CDR3: TGTGCCACTTCCACCCCAGGGGGCAAAGAGACCCAGTACTTC. Residues: CATSTPGGKETQYF. The V call is TRBV28, the J call TRBJ2-5; 8 positions match TRBD1. Germline V gene sequence: CDR1 MDHEN, CDR2 SYDVKM. V shed 10 bases, J shed 3 bases, and the junction held 10 bases outside the gene matches. CDR3 length equals 14 residues.

This clone has a single count. DNA of the CDR3: TGTGCCACCCCGTACCGACTTTATGGCTACACCTTC. Translation gives CATPYRLYGYTF. The V and J genes are TRBV21-1 and TRBJ1-2. TRBV21-1 is a pseudogene. The length of the CDR3 is 12 residues.

This clone was seen a few times. V usage is TRBV2 and J usage is TRBJ1-2; 8 bases fit TRBD1. V was pared by 8 bases and J by 8 bases, with 16 bases of the junction left unmatched. CDR1 and CDR2 from the germline V gene are SNHLY and FYNNEI. The CDR3 contains 15 residues. In DNA form, the CDR3 reads TGTGCCAGCTTACAAAACGGACAGGGAACGAGAGGCTACACCTTC. This sequence encodes CASLQNGQGTRGYTF.

This chain's CDR3 is CASRHWFRTSGNNEQFF. In DNA, the CDR3 is TGTGCCAGCAGGCACTGGTTTAGGACTAGCGGGAACAATGAGCAGTTCTTC. The chain is built from TRBV7-2 and TRBJ2-1, with TRBD2 matching 12 bases. The CDR3 consists of 17 residues. The V segment lost 6 bases and the J segment 5 bases; nucleotides outside the gene matches: 11. Germline CDR1 is SGHTA and CDR2 is FQGNSA.

The gene calls are TRBV5-6 and TRBJ1-4, with TRBD1 as a possible D gene (6 bases). Germline V lookup: CDR1 SGHDT, CDR2 YYEEEE. Trimming took 0 bases from V and 8 from J, leaving 20 bases between them. This CDR3 contains 17 residues. The CDR3 DNA sequence: TGTGCCAGCAGCTTGGCCGGGGGGCGCAGGGATAAGGAAAAACTGTTTTTT. This codes for CASSLAGGRRDKEKLFF. Looking up the rest from reference TRBV5-6 and TRBJ1-4 gives the full variable domain: DAGVTQSPTHLIKTRGQQVTLRCSPKSGHDTVSWYQQALGQGPQFIFQYYEEEERQRGNFPDRFSGHQFPNYSSELNVNALLLGDSALYLCASSLAGGRRDKEKLFFGSGTQLSVL.